Sequencing of this T cell receptor (beta chain) was carried out in a study of CD8 T cells in ankylosing spondylitis. Study outcomes and limitations: Significant enrichment of disease-linked clones was reportedly seen in matched ankylosing spondylitis synovial fluid. A motif of seven or eight highly homologous TCR beta variants was seen as apparently characteristic of ankylosing spondylitis blood. A number of the motif variants had already been described in reactive arthritis synovial fluid and blood. Disease-linked clones displayed a CD8+ phenotype and appeared relatively rarely in peripheral blood.

This CDR3 contains 13 residues. CDR1 is SEHNR and CDR2 is FQNEAQ in the germline V gene (reference sequence). V dropped 2 bases and J dropped 7 bases, with 12 bases sitting between them. With regard to this clonotype: Antigen unknown.

The TCR beta libraries were generated through quantitative 5'-RACE incorporating molecular barcodes. One entry per CDR3 protein results from TCRdb running MiXCR on the 5' RACE reads. The sample includes fewer than 400,000 distinct CDR3 sequences, less than 10% seen only once; the top ten take about 14%. The sample was blood, either unsorted or a sorted T cell fraction (not recorded which). The source of this sequence is a male donor with ankylosing spondylitis. This chain joins TRBV7-9 and TRBJ2-7; unclear D gene. The CDR3 loop reads CASSLRSDGEQYF. The CDR3 DNA reads as TGTGCCAGCAGCTTAAGGTCGGACGGGGAGCAGTACTTC.